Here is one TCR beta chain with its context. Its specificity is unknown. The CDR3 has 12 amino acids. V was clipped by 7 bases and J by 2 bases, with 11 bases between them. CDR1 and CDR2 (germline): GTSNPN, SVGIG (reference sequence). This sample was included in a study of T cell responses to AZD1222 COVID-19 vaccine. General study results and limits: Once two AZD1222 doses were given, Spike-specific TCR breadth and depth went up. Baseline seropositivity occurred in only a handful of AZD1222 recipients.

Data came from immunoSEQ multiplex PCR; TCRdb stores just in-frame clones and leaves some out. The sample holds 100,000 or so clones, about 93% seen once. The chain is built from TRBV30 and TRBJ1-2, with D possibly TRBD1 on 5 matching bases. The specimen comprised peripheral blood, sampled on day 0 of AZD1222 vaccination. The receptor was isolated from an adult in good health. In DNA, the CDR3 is TGTGCCTACCGGGGCCAAAACTATGGCTACACCTTC. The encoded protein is CAYRGQNYGYTF.